This TCR beta chain was captured by sequencing in a study of blood T cell repertoires in COVID-19. Study at large: Samples representing acute and convalescent COVID-19 were sourced from the United States, Italy and Spain. The cDNA or gDNA used as material had been derived from T cells, B-cell-depleted T cells, or PBMCs.

Germline CDR1 and CDR2: ENHRY and SYGVKD. This CDR3 contains 13 residues. Trimming at V came to 5 bases and at J to 1 base, leaving 0 bases not matched to a gene. As handled by the study authors: Counts of nucleated cells, estimated from reference gene primer amplification, were obtained. Using immunoSEQ multiplex PCR, the repertoire was profiled, and TCRdb retains in-frame clones only, with some absent. V and J calls and clone size are copied from that table; D and trimming were computed from the DNA. The sample consists of more than 100,000 clones, roughly 80% of them appearing once. This clonotype was sampled from a human donor in a cohort sampled during active COVID-19. V usage is TRBV10-3 and J usage is TRBJ2-5, with TRBD2 matching over 8 bases. The material sequenced was peripheral blood. In DNA, the CDR3 is TGTGCCATCAGTACTAGCGGCCAAGAGACCCAGTACTTC. It specifies CAISTSGQETQYF.